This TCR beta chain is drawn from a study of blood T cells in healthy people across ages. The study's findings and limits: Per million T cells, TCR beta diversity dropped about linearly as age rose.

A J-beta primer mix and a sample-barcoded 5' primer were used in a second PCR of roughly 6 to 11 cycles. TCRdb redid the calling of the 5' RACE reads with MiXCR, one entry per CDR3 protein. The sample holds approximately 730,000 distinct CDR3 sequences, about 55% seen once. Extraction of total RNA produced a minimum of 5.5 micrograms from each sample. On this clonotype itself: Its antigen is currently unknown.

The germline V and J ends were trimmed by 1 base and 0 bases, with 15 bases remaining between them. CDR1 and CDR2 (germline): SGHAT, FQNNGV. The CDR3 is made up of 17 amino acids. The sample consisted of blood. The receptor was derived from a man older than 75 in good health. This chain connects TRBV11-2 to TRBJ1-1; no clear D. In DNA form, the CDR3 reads TGTGCCAGCAGCTTAGGCCCACTCGGCCGCATGAACACTGAAGCTTTCTTT. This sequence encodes CASSLGPLGRMNTEAFF.